Reported below is one T cell receptor (beta chain). The antigen remains unidentified. PCR involved 60 Vbeta and 13 Jbeta primers. Produced via immunoSEQ multiplex PCR; TCRdb's table is partial and in-frame only. Altogether 120,000 to 150,000 clones are present, around 80% being singletons, with the ten largest covering about 1.2%. The sample comes from a study of cytomegalovirus exposure and HLA in healthy donors. Across the study: About 79 million unique TCRs from HLA-typed donors were held in an early data release. Study-wide results and limits: The likely explanation for a cluster of highly shared sequence variants was sequencing artifact. With later analysis, a missense DCLRE1C variant became linked to TCR beta V- and J-gene trimming.

The length of the CDR3 is 15 residues. V gave up 5 bases and J gave up 5 bases; unmatched junction bases: 8. Germline-derived CDR1 and CDR2 are MNHEY and SVGAGI. The sequence was obtained from a female donor in good health and CMV-seronegative. Sequenced sample: PBMCs. The chain links TRBV6-5 to TRBJ1-4; the match to TRBD1 covers 7 bases. CDR3 DNA sequence: TGTGCCAGCAGTCATTCGACAGGGCCAAATGAAAAACTGTTTTTT. It yields the protein CASSHSTGPNEKLFF.